One and the same sample provided the 14 T cell receptor beta chains below, sequenced in a study of PD-L1 blockade in urothelial cancer. Profiling relied on immunoSEQ multiplex PCR, and the TCRdb table lists in-frame clones only, not all of them. The sample shows roughly 38,000 clones, roughly 80% of them seen only once. Source: PBMCs, taken around atezolizumab (anti-PD-L1) treatment. These receptors were collected from a man in his sixties or seventies with urothelial cancer.

The genes are TRBV6-1 and TRBJ1-6; no clear D. Per germline, CDR1 MNHNS and CDR2 SASEGT. This CDR3 has 15 residues. The ends were cut back, 3 bases at V and 7 bases at J, with 13 bases in the middle. As DNA, the CDR3 is TGTGCCAGCAGTGACTTCGTTAATCGGAATTCACCCCTCCACTTT. It yields the protein CASSDFVNRNSPLHF.

V is TRBV7-9 and J is TRBJ2-1; 7 bases agree with TRBD1. This CDR3 region has 16 residues. CDR1 SEHNR and CDR2 FQNEAQ come from the germline V gene (reference sequence). J was trimmed by 9 bases and V by 5 bases; bases with no gene match: 16. The CDR3: CASSTPRDRFKVEQFF. The DNA for the CDR3 is TGTGCCAGCAGCACCCCCCGGGACAGATTTAAAGTTGAGCAGTTCTTC.

The rearrangement uses TRBV7-9 and TRBJ2-7; D unclear. V was cut by 2 bases and J by 3 bases, with 5 bases left in between. Per germline, CDR1 SEHNR and CDR2 FQNEAQ (reference sequence). This CDR3 has 12 amino acids. Here the CDR3 DNA reads TGTGCCAGCAGCTTACACTACTACGAGCAGTACTTC. It encodes CASSLHYYEQYF.

This chain links TRBV28 with TRBJ2-7; D gene ambiguous. Germline V gives CDR1 MDHEN, CDR2 SYDVKM. Deletions cut 4 bases from V and 6 bases from J, with 10 bases between. The CDR3 has 12 amino acids. This chain's CDR3 is CASSSSRIEQYF. In DNA form, the CDR3 reads TGTGCCAGCAGTTCCTCTAGGATCGAGCAGTACTTC. Drawing the rest from reference TRBV28 and TRBJ2-7, the complete variable domain is DVKVTQSSRYLVKRTGEKVFLECVQDMDHENMFWYRQDPGLGLRLIYFSYDVKMKEKGDIPEGYSVSREKKERFSLILESASTNQTSMYLCASSSSRIEQYFGPGTRLTVT.

The chain is built from TRBV28 and TRBJ2-7; possible D gene TRBD2, 6 bases. V lost 8 bases and J lost 0, with 17 bases in between. The CDR3 covers 15 residues. CDR1 is MDHEN and CDR2 is SYDVKM in the germline V gene. The CDR3 here is CASYPGGTTSYEQYF. The CDR3 DNA follows: TGTGCCAGCTACCCCGGGGGAACCACCTCCTACGAGCAGTACTTC.

The rearrangement uses TRBV5-4 and TRBJ2-2; possibly TRBD2 for D (5 bases). Germline CDR1 is SGHNT and CDR2 is YYREEE (reference sequence). V was clipped by 3 bases and J by 4 bases, with 13 bases between them. This CDR3 is built from 15 residues. The DNA for the CDR3 is TGTGCCAGCAGCTCGTCGGCCGCGGGCACCGGGGAGCTGTTTTTT. Its protein is CASSSSAAGTGELFF. The variable domain in full, with the rest retrieved from reference TRBV5-4 and TRBJ2-2, is ETGVTQSPTHLIKTRGQQVTLRCSSQSGHNTVSWYQQALGQGPQFIFQYYREEENGRGNFPPRFSGLQFPNYSSELNVNALELDDSALYLCASSSSAAGTGELFFGEGSRLTVL.

This clone was recorded a few times. This sequence joins TRBV5-6 and TRBJ2-2, with D tentatively TRBD1 (5 bases). Germline lookup yields CDR1 SGHDT and CDR2 YYEEEE. The CDR3 has 15 residues. The V end lost 6 bases, the J end lost 2 bases, and 14 bases lay between the germline ends. The CDR3 DNA reads TGTGCCAGCACTCTAAGGGGTAAAAACACCGGGGAGCTGTTTTTT. Protein sequence: CASTLRGKNTGELFF. Together with reference TRBV5-6 and TRBJ2-2, the CDR3 gives the full variable domain: DAGVTQSPTHLIKTRGQQVTLRCSPKSGHDTVSWYQQALGQGPQFIFQYYEEEERQRGNFPDRFSGHQFPNYSSELNVNALLLGDSALYLCASTLRGKNTGELFFGEGSRLTVL.

Only a few counts were recorded for this clone. The rearrangement links TRBV28 to TRBJ1-5, with D unresolved. V was trimmed by 8 bases and J by 0 bases, leaving 11 bases between them. Germline V gene lookup returns CDR1 MDHEN and CDR2 SYDVKM. The CDR3 runs 14 residues. The CDR3 is CASAAPNSNQPQHF. The CDR3 DNA follows: TGTGCCAGCGCCGCTCCTAATAGCAATCAGCCCCAGCATTTT.

V usage is TRBV5-1 and J usage is TRBJ2-7, with D possibly matching TRBD2 (6 bases). Between the trimmed V and J ends, which lost 6 bases and 5 bases, there was a span of 9 bases. The CDR3 totals 11 residues. Per germline, CDR1 SGHRS and CDR2 YFSETQ. The CDR3 sequence is CASTGGNEQYF. Written as DNA, the CDR3 is TGCGCCAGCACAGGCGGGAACGAGCAGTACTTC.

The chain combines TRBV6-1 with TRBJ2-2; TRBD2 matches at 9 bases. Germline V CDR1 and CDR2: MNHNS, SASEGT. V dropped 4 bases and J dropped 1; count of bases not matched to a gene: 4. The CDR3 extends over 16 amino acids. CDR3 nucleotide sequence: TGTGCCAGCAGTGGGAGCGGGAGGTGGAACACCGGGGAGCTGTTTTTT. This sequence encodes CASSGSGRWNTGELFF.

This clone has just one count. The CDR3 region has the DNA TGTGCCAGCTCACCTTACCTCCAGGGGGCCTACAATGAGCAGTTCTTC. Translating gives CASSPYLQGAYNEQFF. The chain has TRBV18 and TRBJ2-1; 7 nucleotides align to TRBD1. CDR1 and CDR2 from the germline V gene are KGHSH and LQKENI. V lost 3 bases and J lost 2; bases outside the gene matches: 7. The CDR3 totals 16 residues.

A single count supports this clone. The genes are TRBV4-3 and TRBJ2-7, with 11 bases aligning to TRBD1. Unmatched junction bases numbered 10, after V lost 4 bases and J lost 5 bases. The CDR3 loop spans 16 amino acids. Germline V CDR1 and CDR2: LGHNA, YSLEER. CDR3 in DNA: TGCGCCAGCAGCCGAGCCCCGGGACAGGGGGGCCACGAGCAGTACTTC. Translated: CASSRAPGQGGHEQYF.

This chain connects TRBV19 to TRBJ2-7; a possible D gene is TRBD2 (5 bases). This CDR3 is 16 amino acids long. Per germline, CDR1 LNHDA and CDR2 SQIVND (reference sequence). Between the trimmed V and J ends, which lost 3 bases and 6 bases, there was a span of 21 bases. This CDR3 is CASSMDPVGLFIEQYF. Here the CDR3 DNA reads TGTGCCAGTAGTATGGACCCAGTAGGACTCTTCATCGAGCAGTACTTC.

This chain links TRBV18 with TRBJ2-1; 10 bases are shared with TRBD2. This CDR3 spans 16 amino acids. CDR1 and CDR2 (germline): KGHSH, LQKENI. V was pared by 2 bases and J by 7 bases, with 8 bases of the junction left unmatched. In DNA form, the CDR3 reads TGTGCCAGCTCACCATATCTAGCGGGAGCTGGTAATGAGCAGTTCTTC. The encoded protein is CASSPYLAGAGNEQFF.